The next 14 T cell receptor beta chains were all read from a single sample in a study of shared clonotypes between healthy human individuals. TCRdb's copy holds only in-frame clones and misses some; the assay was immunoSEQ multiplex PCR. The sample shows about 490,000 clones, approximately 80% of them seen only once. The sample consisted of PBMCs. The origin of the receptors is a woman in her thirties or forties in good health. Some clones in this sample may be carry-over from other donors' samples.

This clone came up many times. CDR3 sequence: CASSTYQTLQGQRAFF. CDR3 bases: TGTGCCAGTAGTACCTATCAAACATTACAGGGACAGAGAGCTTTCTTT. The chain combines TRBV19 with TRBJ1-1; 7 bases agree with TRBD1. Trimming cost V 4 bases and J 10 bases; bases outside gene matches: 18. The CDR3 consists of 16 residues. Germline loops: CDR1 LNHDA, CDR2 SQIVND (reference sequence).

On this clone: Additional DNA sequences in this sample encode the identical CDR3. V usage is TRBV18 and J usage is TRBJ2-2; 7 nucleotides line up with TRBD1. Germline V gene lookup returns CDR1 KGHSH and CDR2 LQKENI. The V segment lost 3 bases and the J segment 4 bases; nucleotides outside the gene matches: 5. The CDR3 is 15 amino acids. Here the CDR3 reads CASSPRQGVTGELFF. CDR3 sequence (DNA): TGTGCCAGCTCACCCCGACAGGGTGTCACCGGGGAGCTGTTTTTT. Based on the CDR3 plus reference TRBV18 and TRBJ2-2, the full variable domain is NAGVMQNPRHLVRRRGQEARLRCSPMKGHSHVYWYRQLPEEGLKFMVYLQKENIIDESGMPKERFSAEFPKEGPSILRIQQVVRGDSAAYFCASSPRQGVTGELFFGEGSRLTVL.

The chain is built from TRBV25-1 and TRBJ2-1; tentatively, D is TRBD1 or TRBD2 (5 bases each). The CDR3 extends over 15 amino acids. CDR1 and CDR2 from the germline V gene are MGHDK and SYGVNS. V lost 2 bases and J lost 1, with 9 bases in between. This CDR3 is CASSEVGVSYNEQFF. CDR3 DNA sequence: TGTGCCAGCAGTGAAGTGGGGGTGTCCTACAATGAGCAGTTCTTC.

The V gene is TRBV27, the J gene TRBJ2-2, with D tentatively TRBD2 (6 bases). Germline CDR1 is MNHEY and CDR2 is SMNVEV (reference sequence). The V gene lost 6 bases and the J gene lost 9 bases, with 26 bases spanning the gap. This CDR3 is built from 17 residues. CDR3 protein: CASRPRSGVTVSRELFF. For the CDR3, the DNA is TGTGCCAGCAGACCCAGATCGGGGGTAACGGTTAGCAGGGAGCTGTTTTTT.

The chain joins TRBV5-8 to TRBJ2-1; 7 nucleotides match TRBD2. The CDR3 is made up of 17 amino acids. CDR1 SGHTS and CDR2 YDEGEE come from the germline V gene. The V gene end was trimmed by 6 bases and the J gene end by 2 bases; junction bases not matched to a gene: 14. The CDR3 DNA reads as TGTGCCAGCACCGCTCAGCCAGCGGGATATACCTACAATGAGCAGTTCTTC. Translating it yields CASTAQPAGYTYNEQFF.

This clone was seen a single time. The rearrangement links TRBV5-4 to TRBJ2-2; D perhaps matches TRBD1 (5 bases). The V gene's germline CDR1 is SGHNT and CDR2 YYREEE (reference sequence). This CDR3 contains 14 residues. Trimming shortened V by 4 bases and J by 4 bases, and 11 bases separated the two germline ends. The CDR3 coding sequence is TGTGCCAGCAGCCCACCCAGGGTCACCGGGGAGCTGTTTTTT. It specifies CASSPPRVTGELFF.

CDR3 in DNA: TGCGCCAGCAGCCAAGTCAAAAGGGCGGCTACCTACCCATCTGGCTACACCTTC. Its translation: CASSQVKRAATYPSGYTF. The chain recombines TRBV4-1 with TRBJ1-2; D is undetermined. Germline-derived CDR1 and CDR2 are MGHRA and YSYEKL. V lost 1 base to trimming and J lost 7 bases, with 25 bases between them. The CDR3 is made up of 18 amino acids.

Only a few counts were recorded for this clone. Other DNA sequences from this sample encode an identical CDR3 as well. J is TRBJ2-4 and V is TRBV30; 14 positions match TRBD2. CDR1 is GTSNPN, CDR2 SVGIG, per germline (reference sequence). The CDR3 is made up of 18 amino acids. Trimming took 5 bases from V and 6 from J; bases not matched to a gene: 15. CDR3 bases: TGTGCCTGGGTCCCTCCCGGGACTAGCGGGAGCGAGGGAAACATTCAGTACTTC. This codes for CAWVPPGTSGSEGNIQYF.

This chain uses TRBV19 with TRBJ1-2; D is unresolved. V lost 6 bases to trimming and J lost 4 bases, with 24 bases between them. CDR3 length equals 17 residues. Germline CDR1 is LNHDA and CDR2 is SQIVND (reference sequence). The CDR3 here is CASSDPPGQYKPYGYTF. For the CDR3, the DNA is TGTGCCAGTAGCGACCCCCCCGGGCAGTATAAACCCTATGGCTACACCTTC.

This chain joins TRBV7-6 and TRBJ2-7; D is uncertain. The CDR3 has 14 amino acids. The ends were cut back, 1 base at V and 4 bases at J, with 11 bases in the middle. The V gene's germline CDR1 is SGHVS and CDR2 FNYEAQ. The CDR3 sequence: CASSLVGMGYEQYF. In DNA form, the CDR3 reads TGTGCCAGCAGCTTAGTGGGAATGGGATACGAGCAGTACTTC.

The chain combines TRBV28 with TRBJ1-5; tentatively, D is TRBD1 (6 bases). This CDR3 is 14 amino acids long. V was clipped by 5 bases and J by 6 bases, with 14 bases between them. Germline V gene data show CDR1 as MDHEN and CDR2 as SYDVKM. This CDR3 is CASSPRQVVQPQHF. The CDR3 region has the DNA TGTGCCAGCAGTCCCCGACAGGTGGTTCAGCCCCAGCATTTT. Filled out from reference TRBV28 and TRBJ1-5, the complete variable domain reads DVKVTQSSRYLVKRTGEKVFLECVQDMDHENMFWYRQDPGLGLRLIYFSYDVKMKEKGDIPEGYSVSREKKERFSLILESASTNQTSMYLCASSPRQVVQPQHFGDGTRLSIL.

This clone is a singleton in its sample. A far larger clone is off by one base, so a read error is likely. V is TRBV14 and J is TRBJ1-4; D might be TRBD1 (6 bases). The CDR3 extends over 13 amino acids. The germline CDR1 and CDR2 sequences are SGHDN and FVKESK. CDR3 sequence (DNA): TGTGTCAGCAGCAGGGACAATAATGAAAAACTGTTTTTT. Residues: CVSSRDNNEKLFF.

This sequence joins TRBV29-1 and TRBJ1-3, with D uncertain. CDR3 size: 15 residues. Trimming took off 0 bases at V and 4 bases at J, with 13 bases between the two ends. CDR1 and CDR2 from the germline V gene are SQVTM and ANQGSEA. CDR3 DNA sequence: TGCAGCGTTGAAGATCTTTCGGAGGGCGGAAACACCATATATTTT. Amino acids: CSVEDLSEGGNTIYF.

Only one count was recorded for this clone. J is TRBJ1-4 and V is TRBV9, with no clear D. V was trimmed by 4 bases and J by 4 bases, leaving 8 bases between them. CDR3 length equals 13 residues. CDR1 SGDLS and CDR2 YYNGEE come from the germline V gene. CDR3 sequence: CASSLGVNEKLFF. The CDR3 nucleotides are TGTGCCAGCAGCCTAGGAGTTAATGAAAAACTGTTTTTT.